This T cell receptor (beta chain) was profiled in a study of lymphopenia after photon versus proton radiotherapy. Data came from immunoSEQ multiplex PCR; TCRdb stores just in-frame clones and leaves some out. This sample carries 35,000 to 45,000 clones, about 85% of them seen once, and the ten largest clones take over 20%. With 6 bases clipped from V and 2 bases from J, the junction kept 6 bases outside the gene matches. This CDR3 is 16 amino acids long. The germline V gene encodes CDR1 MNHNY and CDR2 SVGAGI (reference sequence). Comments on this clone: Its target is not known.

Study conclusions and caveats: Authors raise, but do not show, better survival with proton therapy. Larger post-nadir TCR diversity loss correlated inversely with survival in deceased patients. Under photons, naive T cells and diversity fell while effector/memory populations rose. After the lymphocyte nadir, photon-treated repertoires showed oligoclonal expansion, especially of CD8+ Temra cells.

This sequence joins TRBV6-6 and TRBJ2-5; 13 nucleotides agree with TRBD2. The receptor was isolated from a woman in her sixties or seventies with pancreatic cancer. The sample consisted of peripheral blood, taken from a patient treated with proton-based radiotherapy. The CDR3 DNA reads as TGTGCCAGCAGGCGACCGGGACTAGCGGGACAAGAGACCCAGTACTTC. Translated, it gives CASRRPGLAGQETQYF.